The next 30 T cell receptor beta chains were all read from a single sample in a study of T-cell memory formation after mild COVID-19 (dated by TCRdb to about 2021). Library preparation used 5' RACE. TCRdb names Illumina NovaSeq 6000 as the instrument used. TCRdb reprocessing: public reads trimmed at Q25 with fastp, clones called with MiXCR, in-frame beta chains kept. When rows share a CDR3 protein, they turn into one entry using the most common DNA and genes. This sample is represented by 350,000 to 450,000 distinct CDR3 sequences; approximately 14% of them were singletons. Jointly, the top ten make up less than 25% of the sample. The sequenced sample was PBMCs or a T cell subset sorted from them (not recorded which). The receptor set was obtained from a man younger than 30 who had mild COVID-19 (a few samples of this study predate the infection). The sample titles of this study are shuffled in the database, so cell type and time point are left out; the donor was told from shared clones.

The chain combines TRBV18 with TRBJ2-5, with a tentative D call TRBD1 (5 bases). Between the trimmed V and J ends, which lost 6 bases and 5 bases, there was a span of 13 bases. The germline CDR1 and CDR2 sequences are KGHSH and LQKENI. The CDR3 length is 13 residues. The chain's CDR3 is CASSGRPAETQYF. CDR3 DNA: TGTGCCAGCTCGGGGCGGCCGGCGGAGACCCAGTACTTC.

This clonotype was counted a few times. The V gene is TRBV7-9, the J gene TRBJ1-1; 10 nucleotides agree with TRBD1. Trimming cost V 4 bases and J 6 bases; bases outside gene matches: 2. CDR1 is SEHNR and CDR2 is FQNEAQ in the germline V gene (reference sequence). This CDR3 spans 13 amino acids. CDR3 region: CASSYGQGAEAFF. The CDR3 bases are TGTGCCAGCAGCTACGGACAGGGGGCTGAAGCTTTCTTT.

This chain connects TRBV6-5 to TRBJ2-4, with D perhaps matching TRBD2 (7 bases). The CDR3 contains 16 residues. CDR1 MNHEY and CDR2 SVGAGI come from the germline V gene. The V gene lost 4 bases and the J gene lost 7 bases, with 20 bases spanning the gap. CDR3 DNA sequence: TGTGCCAGCAGTTTCCATGGACAGCCCGGGGGGAACATTCAGTACTTC. This sequence encodes CASSFHGQPGGNIQYF.

This clonotype was detected a few times. The V call is TRBV7-9, the J call TRBJ2-3; TRBD2 matches at 9 bases. Per germline, CDR1 SEHNR and CDR2 FQNEAQ (reference sequence). The ends lost 5 bases at V and 5 bases at J; junction bases unmatched: 8. The CDR3 has 15 residues. The CDR3, as DNA: TGTGCCAGCAGCGGACGTAGCGGGGGAAGAGATACGCAGTATTTT. Translation gives CASSGRSGGRDTQYF.

This clonotype turned up a few times. The chain uses TRBV12-3 or TRBV12-4 and TRBJ2-1; TRBD2 matches at 16 bases. V was clipped by 6 bases and J by 9 bases; unmatched bases: 8. CDR3 length: 16 amino acids. The CDR3 sequence: CASSFGTSGGAGEQFF. As DNA, the CDR3 is TGTGCCAGCAGCTTCGGGACTAGCGGGGGGGCAGGTGAGCAGTTCTTC.

This clonotype occurred a few times. The V call is TRBV6-2 or TRBV6-3, the J call TRBJ1-2; 10 bases fit TRBD1. The length of the CDR3 is 12 residues. J lost 8 bases, V lost 4 bases, and 1 base had no gene match. Germline V gene lookup returns CDR1 MNHEY and CDR2 SVGEGT. The CDR3 region is CASSWDRGGYTF. Written as DNA, the CDR3 is TGTGCCAGCAGTTGGGACAGGGGCGGCTACACCTTC.

This clonotype showed up just a few times. The genes are TRBV6-2 or TRBV6-3 and TRBJ1-2; possible D gene TRBD1, 5 bases. Trimming stripped 6 bases from V and 6 bases from J, with 17 bases between. Germline V CDR1 and CDR2: MNHEY, SVGEGT. The CDR3 totals 14 residues. The CDR3 is CASSPPGPWNGYTF. The CDR3 coding sequence is TGTGCCAGCAGCCCTCCGGGACCCTGGAATGGCTACACCTTC.

In its sample, this clonotype was seen a few times. The chain is built from TRBV29-1 and TRBJ1-1; no definite D call. CDR1 is SQVTM, CDR2 ANQGSEA, per germline. The CDR3 totals 14 residues. V was shortened by 5 bases and J by 1 base, with 14 bases between the two germline ends. CDR3 protein: CSVWAEKANTEAFF. Written as DNA, the CDR3 is TGCAGCGTTTGGGCAGAGAAAGCGAACACTGAAGCTTTCTTT.

This clonotype was seen ten or more times. The chain carries TRBV12-3 or TRBV12-4 and TRBJ2-3; tentatively, D is TRBD2 (5 bases). There are 16 residues in the CDR3. The germline V and J ends were trimmed by 7 bases and 0 bases, with 17 bases remaining between them. The CDR3 protein is CASKAPGMGSTDTQYF. The DNA of the CDR3 is TGTGCCAGCAAAGCCCCGGGGATGGGGAGCACAGATACGCAGTATTTT.

This clonotype was counted ten times or more. CDR3 amino acids: CASSLGTGRNSPLHF. The CDR3 nucleotides read TGTGCCAGCAGTCTAGGGACAGGGAGGAATTCACCCCTCCACTTT. This chain joins TRBV12-3 or TRBV12-4 and TRBJ1-6, with 9 bases aligning to TRBD1. The trim removed 5 bases at V and 7 bases at J, leaving 6 bases unmatched. The CDR3 runs to 15 residues.

The V and J genes are TRBV12-3 or TRBV12-4 and TRBJ1-6; D is perhaps TRBD1 (5 bases). V lost 6 bases, J lost 6 bases, and 12 bases lay in between. This CDR3 has 14 amino acids. The CDR3 DNA reads as TGTGCCAGCAGCCCGACAGCCACTAATTCACCCCTCCACTTT. Its translation is CASSPTATNSPLHF.

Only a few counts were recorded for this clonotype. V gene TRBV4-1 combines with J gene TRBJ1-6; 7 bases are a match to TRBD1. The CDR3 consists of 17 residues. Germline values: CDR1 MGHRA, CDR2 YSYEKL. Germline trimming cut 4 bases from V and 7 bases from J; bases unmatched to any gene: 13. The CDR3 loop is CASSPTPGGQTNSPLHF. CDR3 sequence (DNA): TGCGCCAGCAGCCCCACCCCAGGGGGACAGACGAATTCACCCCTCCACTTT.

This clonotype was detected only a few times. This rearrangement joins TRBV5-1 to TRBJ1-1, with D uncertain. Trimming removed 0 bases at V and 3 bases at J, with 15 bases between. The length of the CDR3 is 16 residues. Looked up from germline, CDR1 is SGHRS and CDR2 is YFSETQ. CDR3 sequence reads: CASSLDPRDGYTEAFF. CDR3 DNA: TGCGCCAGCAGCTTGGACCCCCGTGACGGATACACTGAAGCTTTCTTT.

This clonotype appeared a few times. V and J are TRBV10-3 and TRBJ2-1, with D tentatively TRBD2 (6 bases). V lost 6 bases, J lost 4 bases, and 16 bases lay in between. The CDR3 has 15 residues. Looked up from germline, CDR1 is ENHRY and CDR2 is SYGVKD. CDR3 sequence (DNA): TGTGCCATCAGGCCCTTTGGGGCGGGGTACAATGAGCAGTTCTTC. Its protein is CAIRPFGAGYNEQFF.

This clonotype has only a few counts. This chain connects TRBV4-1 to TRBJ2-2; 10 bases line up with TRBD1. V shed 5 bases, J shed 7 bases, and the junction held 10 bases outside the gene matches. The CDR3 has 16 residues. CDR1 is MGHRA and CDR2 is YSYEKL in the germline V gene. CDR3 sequence reads: CASSRRDRGLGGELFF. The CDR3 DNA reads TGCGCCAGCAGCAGACGGGACAGGGGTCTCGGCGGGGAGCTGTTTTTT.

There are a few counts of this clonotype. This chain joins TRBV29-1 and TRBJ2-3; 8 bases line up with TRBD2. V was clipped by 3 bases and J by 0 bases; unmatched bases: 5. Per the germline V gene, CDR1 is SQVTM and CDR2 is ANQGSEA. CDR3 length equals 15 residues. The CDR3 loop reads CSVEYSGDSTDTQYF. In DNA, the CDR3 is TGCAGCGTTGAGTATAGCGGGGATAGCACAGATACGCAGTATTTT.

V gene TRBV11-1 combines with J gene TRBJ1-1; D perhaps matches TRBD1 (5 bases). CDR3 length: 17 amino acids. Trimming left V 0 bases short and J 5 bases short, with 19 bases between. The germline V gene has CDR1 SGHAT and CDR2 FQDESV (reference sequence). The CDR3 here is CASSLAPLGALRTEAFF. The CDR3 region has the DNA TGTGCCAGCAGCTTAGCGCCACTTGGGGCCCTGAGGACTGAAGCTTTCTTT.

The rearrangement links TRBV7-9 to TRBJ2-4; D possibly matches TRBD1 or TRBD2 (5 bases each). Germline CDR1 and CDR2: SEHNR and FQNEAQ (reference sequence). This CDR3 has 16 amino acids. V lost 5 bases to trimming and J lost 0 bases, with 14 bases between them. CDR3 nucleotides: TGTGCCAGCAGCCCAGGGTGGGGGTCAGCCAAAAACATTCAGTACTTC. Encoded protein: CASSPGWGSAKNIQYF.

In this sample, this clonotype turned up many times. The chain recombines TRBV20-1 with TRBJ2-1, with 10 bases that match TRBD2. The CDR3 is 17 residues long. Looked up from germline, CDR1 is DFQATT and CDR2 is SNEGSKA (reference sequence). J gave up 8 bases and V 1 base, and 14 bases lay outside the gene matches. CDR3 sequence reads: CSARAFPERGGWDEQFF. The DNA of the CDR3 is TGCAGTGCTAGAGCCTTCCCGGAGCGGGGGGGCTGGGATGAGCAGTTCTTC.

The V call is TRBV20-1, the J call TRBJ1-1, with TRBD1 as a possible D gene (5 bases). V gave up 5 bases and J gave up 4 bases, with 14 bases separating them. This CDR3 has 13 amino acids. Germline V lookup: CDR1 DFQATT, CDR2 SNEGSKA (reference sequence). In DNA form, the CDR3 reads TGCAGTGCTGGGACCCGAGGTACCACTGAAGCTTTCTTT. Translated: CSAGTRGTTEAFF.

This clonotype appeared a few times. The chain employs TRBV28 and TRBJ1-2, with a weak D call TRBD1 (6 bases). The CDR3 is 15 residues long. Germline V gene sequence: CDR1 MDHEN, CDR2 SYDVKM. V lost 6 bases to trimming and J lost 3 bases, with 17 bases between them. The DNA of the CDR3 is TGTGCCAGCAGAAGTCTAGGATCAGGGGACTATGGCTACACCTTC. It codes for CASRSLGSGDYGYTF.

The V and J genes are TRBV29-1 and TRBJ1-1, with 7 nucleotides matching TRBD1. Losses at the gene ends were 6 bases for V and 0 bases for J; bases not matched to a gene: 4. Germline loops: CDR1 SQVTM, CDR2 ANQGSEA. There are 13 residues in the CDR3. CDR3 in amino acids: CSVGRGLNTEAFF. CDR3 DNA sequence: TGCAGCGTCGGTAGGGGGCTGAACACTGAAGCTTTCTTT.

This clonotype was picked up a small number of times. The rearrangement joins TRBV5-1 to TRBJ2-3, with D possibly being TRBD1 (6 bases). Germline CDR1 reads SGHRS; CDR2 reads YFSETQ. Trimming stripped 0 bases from V and 1 base from J, with 12 bases between. The CDR3 totals 16 residues. The CDR3 DNA follows: TGCGCCAGCAGCTTGGGGGGGCAGGGCGGCACAGATACGCAGTATTTT. Encoded protein: CASSLGGQGGTDTQYF. Complete variable domain (other parts from reference TRBV5-1 and TRBJ2-3): KAGVTQTPRYLIKTRGQQVTLSCSPISGHRSVSWYQQTPGQGLQFLFEYFSETQRNKGNFPGRFSGRQFSNSRSEMNVSTLELGDSALYLCASSLGGQGGTDTQYFGPGTRLTVL.

This clonotype was found a few times. The CDR3 DNA sequence: TGTGCCAGCAGTTATACCGGGACAGCCGGATATGGCTACACCTTC. The encoded protein is CASSYTGTAGYGYTF. The chain is built from TRBV27 and TRBJ1-2, with TRBD1 identical over 7 bases. V lost 4 bases to trimming and J lost 5 bases; unmatched junction nucleotides: 10. The CDR3 extends over 15 amino acids. The germline gives CDR1 MNHEY, CDR2 SMNVEV (reference sequence).

The chain is built from TRBV7-9 and TRBJ2-2; possible D gene TRBD1, 6 bases. V was trimmed by 5 bases and J by 4 bases, leaving 17 bases between them. The CDR3 extends over 16 amino acids. Germline loops: CDR1 SEHNR, CDR2 FQNEAQ (reference sequence). DNA of the CDR3: TGTGCCAGCAGCGCCTCCGGGACACCTCTCACCGGGGAGCTGTTTTTT. It yields the protein CASSASGTPLTGELFF.

This clonotype occurred a few times. The V gene is TRBV24-1, the J gene TRBJ2-3, with 8 bases identical to TRBD1. The CDR3 loop spans 17 amino acids. The ends lost 4 bases at V and 0 bases at J; junction bases unmatched: 8. Germline CDR1 and CDR2: KGHDR and SFDVKD. CDR3 DNA: TGTGCCACCAGTGACAGAAGACAGGGGACCAGCACAGATACGCAGTATTTT. It encodes CATSDRRQGTSTDTQYF.

The table lists this clonotype with a few counts. The chain recombines TRBV7-9 with TRBJ1-1, with D possibly being TRBD1 (5 bases). With 5 bases removed from V and 3 bases from J, the gap between germline ends came to 10 bases. Germline values: CDR1 SEHNR, CDR2 FQNEAQ (reference sequence). This CDR3 has 13 residues. The CDR3 DNA sequence: TGTGCCAGCAGCCCCCGGGGCGACACTGAAGCTTTCTTT. It is translated as CASSPRGDTEAFF.

The gene calls are TRBV7-3 and TRBJ2-7; D is possibly TRBD2 (6 bases). Between the trimmed V and J ends, which lost 5 bases and 6 bases, there was a span of 20 bases. This CDR3 is built from 15 residues. Looked up from germline, CDR1 is SGHTA and CDR2 is FQGTGA. This CDR3 reads CASSPTGLSVGEQYF. For the CDR3, the DNA is TGTGCCAGCAGCCCTACGGGACTTAGCGTCGGCGAGCAGTACTTC. Based on the CDR3 plus reference TRBV7-3 and TRBJ2-7, the full variable domain is GAGVSQTPSNKVTEKGKYVELRCDPISGHTALYWYRQSLGQGPEFLIYFQGTGAADDSGLPNDRFFAVRPEGSVSTLKIQRTERGDSAVYLCASSPTGLSVGEQYFGPGTRLTVT.

This clonotype was counted a few times. The gene calls are TRBV5-1 and TRBJ1-1; D not resolved. The CDR3 consists of 15 residues. The ends were cut back, 0 bases at V and 5 bases at J, with 14 bases in the middle. From germline, CDR1 is SGHRS and CDR2 YFSETQ. This CDR3 reads CASSLGLGSMTEAFF. The DNA for the CDR3 is TGCGCCAGCAGCTTGGGGCTGGGATCGATGACTGAAGCTTTCTTT.

This clonotype showed up just a few times. The chain couples TRBV12-3 or TRBV12-4 to TRBJ2-5; TRBD2 aligns across 11 bases. V lost 1 base to trimming and J lost 5 bases; unmatched junction nucleotides: 3. The CDR3 sequence is 15 residues long. The CDR3, as DNA: TGTGCCAGCAGTTTAGGGACTAGCGGGTGGGAGACCCAGTACTTC. Protein: CASSLGTSGWETQYF.